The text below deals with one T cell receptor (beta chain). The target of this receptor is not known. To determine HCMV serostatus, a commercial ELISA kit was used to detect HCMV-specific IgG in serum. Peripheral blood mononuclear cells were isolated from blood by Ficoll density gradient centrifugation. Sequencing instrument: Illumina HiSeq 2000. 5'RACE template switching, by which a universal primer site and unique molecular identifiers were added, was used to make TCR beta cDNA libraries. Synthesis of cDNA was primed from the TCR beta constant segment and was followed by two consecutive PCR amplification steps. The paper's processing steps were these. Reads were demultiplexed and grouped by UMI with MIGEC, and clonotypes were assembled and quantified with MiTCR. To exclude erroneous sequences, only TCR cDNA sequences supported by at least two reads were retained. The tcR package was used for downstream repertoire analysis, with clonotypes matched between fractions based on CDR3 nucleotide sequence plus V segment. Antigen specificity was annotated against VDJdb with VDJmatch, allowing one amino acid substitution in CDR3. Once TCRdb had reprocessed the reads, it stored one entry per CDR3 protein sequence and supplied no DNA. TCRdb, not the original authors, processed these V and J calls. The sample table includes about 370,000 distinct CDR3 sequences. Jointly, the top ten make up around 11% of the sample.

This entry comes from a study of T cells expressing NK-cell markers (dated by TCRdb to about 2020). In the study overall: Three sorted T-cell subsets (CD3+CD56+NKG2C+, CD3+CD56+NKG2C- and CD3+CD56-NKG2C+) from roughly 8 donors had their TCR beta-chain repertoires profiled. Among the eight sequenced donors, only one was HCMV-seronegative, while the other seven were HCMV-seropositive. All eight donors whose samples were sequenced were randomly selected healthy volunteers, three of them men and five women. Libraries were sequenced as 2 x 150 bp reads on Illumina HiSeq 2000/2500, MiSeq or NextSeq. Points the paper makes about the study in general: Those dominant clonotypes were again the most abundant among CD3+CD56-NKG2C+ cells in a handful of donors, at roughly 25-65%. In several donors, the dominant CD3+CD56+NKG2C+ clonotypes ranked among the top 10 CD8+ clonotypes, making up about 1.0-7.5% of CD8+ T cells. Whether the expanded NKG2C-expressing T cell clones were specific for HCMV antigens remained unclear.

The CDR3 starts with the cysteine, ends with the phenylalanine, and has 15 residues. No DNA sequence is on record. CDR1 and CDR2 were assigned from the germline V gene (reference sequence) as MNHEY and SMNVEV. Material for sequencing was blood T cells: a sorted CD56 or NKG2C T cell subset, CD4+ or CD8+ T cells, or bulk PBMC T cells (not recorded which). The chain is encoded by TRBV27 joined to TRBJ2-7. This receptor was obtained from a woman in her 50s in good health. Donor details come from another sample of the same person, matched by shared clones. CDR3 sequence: CASSLAGPTSYEQYF.